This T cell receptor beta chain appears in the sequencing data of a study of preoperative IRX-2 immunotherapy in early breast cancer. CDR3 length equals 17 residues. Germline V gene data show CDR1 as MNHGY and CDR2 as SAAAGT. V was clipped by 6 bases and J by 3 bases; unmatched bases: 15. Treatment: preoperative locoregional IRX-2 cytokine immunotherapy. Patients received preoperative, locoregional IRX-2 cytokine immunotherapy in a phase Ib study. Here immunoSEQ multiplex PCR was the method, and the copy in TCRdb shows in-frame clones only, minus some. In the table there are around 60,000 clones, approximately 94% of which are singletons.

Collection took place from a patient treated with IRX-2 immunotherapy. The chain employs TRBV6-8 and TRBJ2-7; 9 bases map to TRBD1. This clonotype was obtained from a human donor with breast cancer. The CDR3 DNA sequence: TGTGCCAGCAGACGAACCGATCATAGGGGACAGGGCTACGAGCAGTACTTC. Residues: CASRRTDHRGQGYEQYF.